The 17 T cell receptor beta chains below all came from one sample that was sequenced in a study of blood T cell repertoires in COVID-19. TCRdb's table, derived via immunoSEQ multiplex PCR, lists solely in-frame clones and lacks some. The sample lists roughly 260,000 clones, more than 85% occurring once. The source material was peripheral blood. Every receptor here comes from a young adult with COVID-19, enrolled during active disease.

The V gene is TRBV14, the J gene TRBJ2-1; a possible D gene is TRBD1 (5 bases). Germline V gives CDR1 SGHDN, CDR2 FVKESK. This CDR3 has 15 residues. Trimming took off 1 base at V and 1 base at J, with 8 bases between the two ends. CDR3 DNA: TGTGCCAGCAGCCAAGGGCAGGGTTCCTACAATGAGCAGTTCTTC. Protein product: CASSQGQGSYNEQFF.

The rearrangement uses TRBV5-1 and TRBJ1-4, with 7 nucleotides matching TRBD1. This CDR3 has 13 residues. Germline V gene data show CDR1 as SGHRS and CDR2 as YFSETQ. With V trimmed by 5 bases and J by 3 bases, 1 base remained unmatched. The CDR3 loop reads CASSGTANEKLFF. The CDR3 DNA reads TGCGCCAGCAGTGGGACAGCTAATGAAAAACTGTTTTTT.

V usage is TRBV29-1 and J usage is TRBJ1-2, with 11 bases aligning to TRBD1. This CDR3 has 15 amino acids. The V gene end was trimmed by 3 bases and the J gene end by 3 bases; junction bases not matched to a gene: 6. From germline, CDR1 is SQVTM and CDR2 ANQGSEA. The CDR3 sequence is CSVEGRTGGYYGYTF. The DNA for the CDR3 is TGCAGCGTTGAGGGGAGGACAGGGGGCTACTATGGCTACACCTTC. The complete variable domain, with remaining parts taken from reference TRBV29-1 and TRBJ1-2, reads SAVISQKPSRDICQRGTSLTIQCQVDSQVTMMFWYRQQPGQSLTLIATANQGSEATYESGFVIDKFPISRPNLTFSTLTVSNMSPEDSSIYLCSVEGRTGGYYGYTFGSGTRLTVV.

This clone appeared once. Written as DNA, the CDR3 is TGTGCCACCAGTGATTTTAACCAGGACGAGCAGTACTTC. Translating it yields CATSDFNQDEQYF. This chain links TRBV24-1 with TRBJ2-7; no firm D call. There are 13 residues in the CDR3. Per the germline V gene, CDR1 is KGHDR and CDR2 is SFDVKD. V was trimmed by 1 base and J by 5 bases, leaving 8 bases between them.

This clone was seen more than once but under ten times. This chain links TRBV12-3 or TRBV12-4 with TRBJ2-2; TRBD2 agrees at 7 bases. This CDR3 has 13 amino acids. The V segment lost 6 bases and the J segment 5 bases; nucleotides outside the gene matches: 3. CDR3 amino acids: CASRRGGTGELFF. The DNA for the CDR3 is TGTGCCAGCAGACGCGGGGGTACCGGGGAGCTGTTTTTT.

In nucleotides, the CDR3 is TGTGCCACCAGCAGAGATCGGGGACAGGGAGACACCTTC. Protein sequence: CATSRDRGQGDTF. The rearrangement uses TRBV15 and TRBJ1-2; 9 bases line up with TRBD1. This CDR3 region has 13 residues. CDR1 LNHNV and CDR2 YYDKDF come from the germline V gene (reference sequence). Trimming cost V 0 bases and J 12 bases; bases outside gene matches: 5.

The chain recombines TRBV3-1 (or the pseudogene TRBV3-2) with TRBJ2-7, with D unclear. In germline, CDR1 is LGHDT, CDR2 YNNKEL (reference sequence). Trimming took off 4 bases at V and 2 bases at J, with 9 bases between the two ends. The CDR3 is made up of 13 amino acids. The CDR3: CASSRTATYEQYF. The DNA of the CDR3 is TGTGCCAGCAGCCGTACAGCAACCTACGAGCAGTACTTC.

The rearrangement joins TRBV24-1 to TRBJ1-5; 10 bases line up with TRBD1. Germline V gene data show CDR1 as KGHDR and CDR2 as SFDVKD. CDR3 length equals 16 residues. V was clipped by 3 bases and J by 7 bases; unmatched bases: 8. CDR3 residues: CATSDGDRGLDQPQHF. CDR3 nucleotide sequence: TGTGCCACCAGTGATGGGGACAGGGGTCTCGACCAGCCCCAGCATTTT.

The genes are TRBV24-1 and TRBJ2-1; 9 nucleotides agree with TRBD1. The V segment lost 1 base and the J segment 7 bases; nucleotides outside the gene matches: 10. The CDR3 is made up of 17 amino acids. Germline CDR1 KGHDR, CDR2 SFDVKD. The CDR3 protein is CATSDFASGTGPNEQFF. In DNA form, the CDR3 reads TGTGCCACCAGTGATTTCGCCTCCGGGACAGGGCCAAATGAGCAGTTCTTC.

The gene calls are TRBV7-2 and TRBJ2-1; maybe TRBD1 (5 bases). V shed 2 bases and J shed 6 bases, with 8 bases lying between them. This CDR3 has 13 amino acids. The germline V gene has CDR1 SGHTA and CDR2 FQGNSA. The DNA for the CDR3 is TGTGCCAGCAGCTTATCCGACAGCAATGAGCAGTTCTTC. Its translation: CASSLSDSNEQFF.

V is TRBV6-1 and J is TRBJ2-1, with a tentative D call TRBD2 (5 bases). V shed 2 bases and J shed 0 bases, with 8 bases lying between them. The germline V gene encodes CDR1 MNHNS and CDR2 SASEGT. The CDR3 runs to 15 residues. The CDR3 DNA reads TGTGCCAGCAGTGAATTGCGGGTCTCCTACAATGAGCAGTTCTTC. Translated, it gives CASSELRVSYNEQFF.

CDR3 sequence (DNA): TGTGCCAGCAGCTTGGGGACAGGGACTTACTACGAGCAGTACTTC. Its protein product is CASSLGTGTYYEQYF. V is TRBV5-4 and J is TRBJ2-7; 8 bases fit TRBD1. The trim removed 0 bases at V and 3 bases at J, leaving 5 bases unmatched. The germline V gene encodes CDR1 SGHNT and CDR2 YYREEE (reference sequence). This CDR3 contains 15 residues.

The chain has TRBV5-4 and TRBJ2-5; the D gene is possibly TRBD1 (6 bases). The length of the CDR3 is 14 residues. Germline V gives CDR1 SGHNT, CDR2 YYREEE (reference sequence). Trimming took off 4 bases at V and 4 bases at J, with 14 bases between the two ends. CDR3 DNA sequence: TGTGCCAGCAGCCGAACAGGGTACGGAGAGACCCAGTACTTC. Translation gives CASSRTGYGETQYF.

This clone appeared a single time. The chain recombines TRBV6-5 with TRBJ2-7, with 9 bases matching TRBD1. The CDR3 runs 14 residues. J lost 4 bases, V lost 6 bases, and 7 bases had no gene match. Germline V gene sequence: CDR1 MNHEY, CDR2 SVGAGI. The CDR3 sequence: CASSGGQGGYEQYF. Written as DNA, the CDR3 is TGTGCCAGCAGCGGGGGACAGGGTGGGTACGAGCAGTACTTC.

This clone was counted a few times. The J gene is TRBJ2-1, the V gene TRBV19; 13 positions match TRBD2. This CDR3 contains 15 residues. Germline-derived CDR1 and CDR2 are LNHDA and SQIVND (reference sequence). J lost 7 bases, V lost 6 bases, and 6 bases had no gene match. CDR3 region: CASRPTSGRENEQFF. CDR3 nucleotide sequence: TGTGCCAGTAGGCCTACTAGCGGGAGGGAAAATGAGCAGTTCTTC.

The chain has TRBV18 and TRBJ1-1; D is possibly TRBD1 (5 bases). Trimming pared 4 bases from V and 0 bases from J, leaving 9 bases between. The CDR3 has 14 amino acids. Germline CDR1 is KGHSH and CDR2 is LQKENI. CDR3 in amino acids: CASSLQTVNTEAFF. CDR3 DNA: TGTGCCAGCTCACTACAGACAGTGAACACTGAAGCTTTCTTT.

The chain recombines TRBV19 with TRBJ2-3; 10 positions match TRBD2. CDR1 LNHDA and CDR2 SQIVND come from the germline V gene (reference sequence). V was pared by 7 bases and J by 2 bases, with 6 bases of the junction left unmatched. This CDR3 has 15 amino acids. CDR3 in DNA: TGTGCCAGTAAGACTAGCGGGCTCTACACAGATACGCAGTATTTT. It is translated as CASKTSGLYTDTQYF.